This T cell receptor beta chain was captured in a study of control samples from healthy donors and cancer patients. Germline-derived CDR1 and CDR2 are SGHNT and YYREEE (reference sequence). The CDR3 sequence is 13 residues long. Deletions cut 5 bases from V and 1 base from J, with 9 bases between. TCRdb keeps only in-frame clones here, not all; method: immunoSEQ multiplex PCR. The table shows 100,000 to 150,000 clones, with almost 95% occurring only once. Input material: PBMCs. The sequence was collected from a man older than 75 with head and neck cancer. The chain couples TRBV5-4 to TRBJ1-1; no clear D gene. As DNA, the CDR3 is TGTGCCAGCAGTTTTGACAAGAACACTGAAGCTTTCTTT. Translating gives CASSFDKNTEAFF.